These 13 T cell receptor beta chains originate from one sample sequenced in a study of cytomegalovirus exposure and HLA in healthy donors. It was with 60 Vbeta and 13 Jbeta primers that the PCR ran. Assay: immunoSEQ multiplex PCR; the TCRdb copy retains only in-frame clones and omits some. The data show some 70,000 clones, around 68% seen once. Sequencing was done on a sample of PBMCs. The receptors shown here come from a woman aged 30 to 39 in good health and CMV-seronegative.

This clone was detected only a few times. The J gene is TRBJ1-2, the V gene TRBV14, with D possibly matching TRBD1 (6 bases). This CDR3 contains 15 residues. Trimming cost V 4 bases and J 4 bases, with 16 bases left between them. Germline values: CDR1 SGHDN, CDR2 FVKESK. CDR3 nucleotide sequence: TGTGCCAGCAGCCTAGGGGGACCAAGGGGCTATGGCTACACCTTC. It yields the protein CASSLGGPRGYGYTF.

The rearrangement uses TRBV30 and TRBJ2-5, with 7 bases that match TRBD1. The J call is doubtful: the DNA matches TRBJ2-7 better. Germline V gene lookup returns CDR1 GTSNPN and CDR2 SVGIG (reference sequence). The CDR3 extends over 13 amino acids. The CDR3 DNA reads as TGTGCCTGGAGTAGGACAGGTATTAACGAGCAGTACTTC. Residues: CAWSRTGINEQYF.

The chain links TRBV5-1 to TRBJ2-5; D gene uncertain. V was pared by 0 bases and J by 4 bases, with 4 bases between. This CDR3 region has 12 residues. Germline CDR1 reads SGHRS; CDR2 reads YFSETQ. This CDR3 reads CASSLEPETQYF. The CDR3 bases are TGCGCCAGCAGCTTGGAGCCAGAGACCCAGTACTTC. The variable domain in full, completed from reference TRBV5-1 and TRBJ2-5, reads KAGVTQTPRYLIKTRGQQVTLSCSPISGHRSVSWYQQTPGQGLQFLFEYFSETQRNKGNFPGRFSGRQFSNSRSEMNVSTLELGDSALYLCASSLEPETQYFGPGTRLLVL.

The V gene is TRBV7-9, the J gene TRBJ2-2, with 11 bases matching TRBD2. With 5 bases clipped from V and 4 bases from J, the junction kept 6 bases outside the gene matches. This CDR3 contains 16 residues. In germline, CDR1 is SEHNR, CDR2 FQNEAQ (reference sequence). The CDR3 sequence: CASSRNLAGGTGELFF. The DNA for the CDR3 is TGTGCCAGCAGCCGAAATCTAGCGGGGGGCACCGGGGAGCTGTTTTTT.

The J gene is TRBJ2-7, the V gene TRBV9; 11 bases match TRBD1. Germline trimming cut 7 bases from V and 3 bases from J; bases unmatched to any gene: 0. The CDR3 loop spans 12 amino acids. Germline loops: CDR1 SGDLS, CDR2 YYNGEE. Here the CDR3 reads CASGTGGYEQYF. The CDR3 DNA reads as TGTGCCAGCGGGACAGGGGGCTACGAGCAGTACTTC. Variable domain in full (rest from reference TRBV9 and TRBJ2-7): DSGVTQTPKHLITATGQRVTLRCSPRSGDLSVYWYQQSLDQGLQFLIQYYNGEERAKGNILERFSAQQFPDLHSELNLSSLELGDSALYFCASGTGGYEQYFGPGTRLTVT.

This chain joins TRBV7-2 and TRBJ2-3; D unresolved. V was cut by 5 bases and J by 0 bases, with 9 bases left in between. The CDR3 sequence is 14 residues long. Germline assignment: CDR1 SGHTA and CDR2 FQGNSA. The CDR3 spells CASSLSISTDTQYF. For the CDR3, the DNA is TGTGCCAGCAGCCTTAGTATCAGCACAGATACGCAGTATTTT. Full variable domain (outside the CDR3, taken from reference TRBV7-2 and TRBJ2-3): GAGVSQSPSNKVTEKGKDVELRCDPISGHTALYWYRQSLGQGLEFLIYFQGNSAPDKSGLPSDRFSAERTGGSVSTLTIQRTQQEDSAVYLCASSLSISTDTQYFGPGTRLTVL.

The genes are TRBV5-1 and TRBJ2-1; D perhaps matches TRBD2 (5 bases). V shed 0 bases and J shed 6 bases, with 10 bases lying between them. Germline-derived CDR1 and CDR2 are SGHRS and YFSETQ. CDR3 length: 14 amino acids. The CDR3 DNA sequence: TGCGCCAGCAGCTTGGGGACTCCCCCCAATGAGCAGTTCTTC. Its translation is CASSLGTPPNEQFF.

This clone was counted a few times. This chain links TRBV9 with TRBJ2-5; 8 nucleotides align to TRBD2. From germline, CDR1 is SGDLS and CDR2 YYNGEE. The length of the CDR3 is 16 residues. The V and J ends lost 0 bases and 4 bases, in that order; junction bases with no gene match: 8. The CDR3 DNA reads TGTGCCAGCAGCGTAGTGGGATCGGGGGGGGTAGAGACCCAGTACTTC. It specifies CASSVVGSGGVETQYF.

This clone was picked up a small number of times. V is TRBV5-1 and J is TRBJ1-1; TRBD1 agrees at 8 bases. The V and J ends lost 4 bases and 6 bases, in that order; junction bases with no gene match: 11. This CDR3 has 15 residues. Germline values: CDR1 SGHRS, CDR2 YFSETQ. The CDR3: CASSIGQGPVAEAFF. The DNA for the CDR3 is TGCGCCAGCAGCATAGGACAGGGACCGGTCGCTGAAGCTTTCTTT.

This clone was seen a single time. This sequence joins TRBV5-1 and TRBJ1-3; TRBD1 is a possible D gene (5 bases). Germline CDR1 reads SGHRS; CDR2 reads YFSETQ. There are 17 residues in the CDR3. The germline V and J ends were trimmed by 3 bases and 1 base, with 17 bases remaining between them. Written as DNA, the CDR3 is TGCGCCAGCAGCTCGGGGGTCCTCCCTGGGTCTGGAAACACCATATATTTT. Translation: CASSSGVLPGSGNTIYF.

The V gene is TRBV18, the J gene TRBJ1-2, with 8 bases fitting TRBD1. CDR1 is KGHSH and CDR2 is LQKENI in the germline V gene. The CDR3 spans 17 residues. After removal of 4 bases from V and 1 base from J, the junction contained 11 bases not matched to a gene. Here the CDR3 DNA reads TGTGCCAGCTCACTCAGGACAGGGATGATAGATAACTATGGCTACACCTTC. As protein: CASSLRTGMIDNYGYTF.

The gene calls are TRBV6-5 and TRBJ2-7, with 7 bases lining up with TRBD1. Germline trimming cut 2 bases from V and 7 bases from J; bases unmatched to any gene: 2. Germline V gives CDR1 MNHEY, CDR2 SVGAGI. The CDR3 totals 12 residues. CDR3 sequence: CASSYTTGEQYF. DNA for the CDR3: TGTGCCAGCAGTTACACGACAGGGGAGCAGTACTTC.

The CDR3 nucleotides are TGTGCCAGCAGTTTGGGGAGCTCCTATAATTCACCCCTCCACTTT. It yields the protein CASSLGSSYNSPLHF. The J gene is TRBJ1-6, the V gene TRBV27; D unresolved. CDR3 length equals 15 residues. Deletions cut 3 bases from V and 0 bases from J, with 6 bases between. Germline V lookup: CDR1 MNHEY, CDR2 SMNVEV (reference sequence).